Detailed here is one T cell receptor (beta chain). Its antigen is unknown. The data belong to a study of cytomegalovirus exposure and HLA in healthy donors. Overall study findings and caveats: Reportedly, diagnosis of cytomegalovirus status by the classifier showed high specificity and sensitivity. A later analysis reportedly found that, within productive TCRs, an Asian-associated ancestry cluster had fewer N-insertions than the mean observed across the roughly 700 donors. A prior analysis recorded that most TCR beta V segments were productive about 87% or about 30% of the time. Specificity for CMV antigens was confirmed in vitro for a few of the CMV-associated chains.

Trimming took 5 bases from V and 12 from J; bases not matched to a gene: 7. Germline V CDR1 and CDR2: MDHEN, SYDVKM. CDR3 length: 11 residues. Primers: 60 Vbeta forward and 13 Jbeta reverse. The protocol was immunoSEQ multiplex PCR, while the TCRdb copy is restricted to in-frame clones and leaves out a portion. The sample carries 130,000 to 150,000 clones, roughly 80% recorded once. Sequenced sample: PBMCs. The chain joins TRBV28 to TRBJ2-7, with TRBD1 identical over 7 bases. This receptor was obtained from a woman in her 40s in good health and CMV-seropositive. The CDR3 is CASSQPGQTYF. CDR3 DNA sequence: TGTGCCAGCAGTCAACCGGGACAGACGTACTTC.